These 19 T cell receptor beta chains were sequenced from one sample in a study of beta chain features in type 1 diabetes. Since all of the isolated RNA was reverse transcribed, expressed TCRB transcripts were what got sequenced. The table came from immunoSEQ multiplex PCR; TCRdb's copy has only in-frame clones and leaves some out. The table includes 310,000 or so clones, roughly 8% detected once. Sequencing was carried out using central memory CD4+ T cells from blood. Source of these receptors: a woman aged 18-29 years in good health.

The chain carries TRBV5-1 and TRBJ2-3, with 7 nucleotides matching TRBD1. J lost 2 bases, V lost 0 bases, and 6 bases had no gene match. Germline V gene data show CDR1 as SGHRS and CDR2 as YFSETQ. CDR3 length: 16 amino acids. The CDR3 loop reads CASSLVGDSNTDTQYF. The CDR3 DNA reads TGCGCCAGCAGCTTGGTAGGGGACAGCAACACAGATACGCAGTATTTT.

This clone was detected only a few times. This chain links TRBV2 with TRBJ2-7, with 12 bases lining up with TRBD2. There are 14 residues in the CDR3. Germline V gene lookup returns CDR1 SNHLY and CDR2 FYNNEI. V gave up 8 bases and J gave up 4 bases; unmatched junction bases: 6. The CDR3: CASGPSGRVYEQYF. DNA for the CDR3: TGTGCCAGCGGTCCTAGCGGGAGGGTGTACGAGCAGTACTTC.

This clone has only a few counts. The sample carries other DNA sequences with the same CDR3. This chain joins TRBV28 and TRBJ1-2; D gene uncertain. The CDR3 runs to 10 residues. From germline, CDR1 is MDHEN and CDR2 SYDVKM. The V gene lost 6 bases and the J gene lost 4 bases, with 3 bases spanning the gap. The CDR3 DNA is TGTGCCAGCAGCCGCTATGGCTACACCTTC. This translates into CASSRYGYTF.

The chain links TRBV6-5 to TRBJ2-7; 10 bases are a match to TRBD2. Germline CDR1 reads MNHEY; CDR2 reads SVGAGI. The CDR3 extends over 15 amino acids. The junction had 2 bases not matched to a gene; V was cut back by 0 bases and J by 3 bases. The chain's CDR3 is CASSYSASGSYEQYF. DNA for the CDR3: TGTGCCAGCAGTTACTCGGCTAGCGGGAGCTACGAGCAGTACTTC.

This clone has more than one count but fewer than ten. V is TRBV21-1 and J is TRBJ2-7; TRBD1 was called by the table and not checked on the DNA. TRBV21-1 constitutes a pseudogene. The CDR3 is 12 amino acids. CDR3 in amino acids: CASTGQGGEQYF. In DNA form, the CDR3 reads TGTGCCAGCACCGGACAGGGAGGCGAGCAGTACTTC.

The chain carries TRBV18 and TRBJ2-1; D gene ambiguous. Germline-derived CDR1 and CDR2 are KGHSH and LQKENI. The CDR3 runs 15 residues. The V and J ends lost 6 bases and 7 bases respectively, with 19 bases between them. CDR3 region: CASSVTPRGINEQFF. CDR3 bases: TGTGCCAGCTCCGTAACTCCCCGCGGCATAAATGAGCAGTTCTTC.

There are a few counts of this clone. The genes are TRBV10-1 and TRBJ2-5, with 8 bases identical to TRBD1. The CDR3 contains 14 residues. Per the germline V gene, CDR1 is WNHNN and CDR2 is SYGVQD (reference sequence). The junction had 4 bases not matched to a gene; V was cut back by 4 bases and J by 3 bases. The CDR3: CASSGSDREETQYF. CDR3 nucleotide sequence: TGCGCCAGCAGTGGGTCGGACAGGGAAGAGACCCAGTACTTC.

V is TRBV6-6 and J is TRBJ2-1; either TRBD1 or TRBD2 may supply D (6 bases each). The germline V gene has CDR1 MNHNY and CDR2 SVGAGI (reference sequence). The CDR3 is made up of 14 amino acids. Trimming removed 7 bases from V and 9 bases from J, with 19 bases in between. The CDR3 loop reads CASTPGGSRGEQFF. Written as DNA, the CDR3 is TGTGCCAGCACCCCCGGGGGCTCGCGCGGTGAGCAGTTCTTC.

In the case of this clone: An end of the junction differs from the germline gene, which may be a read error. The sample has other DNA sequences that encode this CDR3 too. The chain employs TRBV9 and TRBJ1-2, with D uncertain. The CDR3 covers 15 residues. Germline V gives CDR1 SGDLS, CDR2 YYNGEE. CDR3 residues: CASSVEVASNYGYTF. In DNA form, the CDR3 reads TGCGCCAGCAGCGTAGAGGTGGCGAGTAACTATGGCTACACCTTC. Together with reference TRBV9 and TRBJ1-2, the CDR3 gives the full variable domain: DSGVTQTPKHLITATGQRVTLRCSPRSGDLSVYWYQQSLDQGLQFLIQYYNGEERAKGNILERFSAQQFPDLHSELNLSSLELGDSALYFCASSVEVASNYGYTFGSGTRLTVV.

This clone was seen only a few times. This chain links TRBV25-1 with TRBJ2-3, with unresolved D. From germline, CDR1 is MGHDK and CDR2 SYGVNS. The V gene lost 8 bases and the J gene lost 2 bases, with 17 bases spanning the gap. There are 15 residues in the CDR3. DNA of the CDR3: TGTGCCAGCGAGCGACAAGGCCCTTACACAGATACGCAGTATTTT. Its translation: CASERQGPYTDTQYF.

The chain uses TRBV7-2 and TRBJ2-1; D is possibly TRBD2 (6 bases). CDR1 SGHTA and CDR2 FQGNSA come from the germline V gene. The CDR3 extends over 13 amino acids. The germline V and J ends were trimmed by 3 bases and 9 bases, with 12 bases remaining between them. The CDR3 here is CASSFVGGAEQFF. The CDR3 DNA follows: TGTGCCAGCAGCTTTGTAGGCGGGGCTGAGCAGTTCTTC.

This chain uses TRBV6-9 with TRBJ2-6; D unresolved. With 5 bases removed from V and 2 bases from J, the gap between germline ends came to 16 bases. Germline CDR1 reads MNHGY; CDR2 reads SVAAGI. The CDR3 runs 17 residues. In nucleotides, the CDR3 is TGTGCCAGCAGTACAGTGTTACGCGTCACTGGGGCCAACGTCCTGACTTTC. This translates into CASSTVLRVTGANVLTF.

This clone was seen only a few times. V and J are TRBV2 and TRBJ2-3; 7 bases map to TRBD2. The germline V gene has CDR1 SNHLY and CDR2 FYNNEI. J gave up 1 base and V 7 bases, and 2 bases lay outside the gene matches. CDR3 size: 13 residues. The CDR3 reads CASKRDRTDTQYF. The CDR3 nucleotides read TGTGCCAGCAAGCGGGACCGCACAGATACGCAGTATTTT.

This clone was seen a few times. The genes are TRBV18 and TRBJ1-1; no clear D gene. CDR3 length: 15 residues. Germline V gene data show CDR1 as KGHSH and CDR2 as LQKENI. Trimming removed 0 bases from V and 0 bases from J, with 8 bases in between. For the CDR3, the DNA is TGTGCCAGCTCACCACCTAACGGGGTGAACACTGAAGCTTTCTTT. Protein product: CASSPPNGVNTEAFF.

This clone appeared a few times. The chain's CDR3 is CASSRPGLRQETQYF. The CDR3 DNA sequence: TGTGCCAGCAGCCGCCCGGGACTAAGACAAGAGACCCAGTACTTC. This chain connects TRBV5-4 to TRBJ2-5; 7 nucleotides match TRBD2. The V gene end was trimmed by 4 bases and the J gene end by 2 bases; junction bases not matched to a gene: 8. The CDR3 extends over 15 amino acids. Germline loops: CDR1 SGHNT, CDR2 YYREEE (reference sequence).

This clone was seen more than once but under ten times. The chain is built from TRBV15 and TRBJ2-1; D remains ambiguous. This CDR3 has 13 residues. Trimming left V 1 base short and J 6 bases short, with 7 bases between. Germline-derived CDR1 and CDR2 are LNHNV and YYDKDF (reference sequence). CDR3 coding DNA: TGTGCCACCAGCAGAGTAGCAGGCAATGAGCAGTTCTTC. The encoded protein is CATSRVAGNEQFF.

The gene calls are TRBV2 and TRBJ1-2; no definite D call. Germline loops: CDR1 SNHLY, CDR2 FYNNEI. This CDR3 comprises 14 residues. Trimming took 6 bases from V and 0 from J, leaving 11 bases between them. This CDR3 is CASRRGGSNYGYTF. CDR3 in DNA: TGTGCCAGCAGAAGAGGTGGATCTAACTATGGCTACACCTTC.

V usage is TRBV25-1 and J usage is TRBJ2-2; 7 positions match TRBD1. The CDR3 has 17 amino acids. Germline lookup yields CDR1 MGHDK and CDR2 SYGVNS. The ends lost 4 bases at V and 2 bases at J; junction bases unmatched: 10. The CDR3 protein is CASSGHLGTVNTGELFF. The CDR3 DNA sequence: TGTGCCAGCAGTGGCCACCTCGGGACAGTTAACACCGGGGAGCTGTTTTTT.

This clone was seen a few times. J is TRBJ1-1 and V is TRBV7-3; D unresolved. This CDR3 contains 13 residues. Germline CDR1 and CDR2: SGHTA and FQGTGA. V shed 2 bases and J shed 7 bases, with 11 bases lying between them. CDR3 nucleotides: TGTGCCAGCAGCTTATCGGGTTGGGGTGAAGCTTTCTTT. Protein sequence: CASSLSGWGEAFF.